This T cell receptor beta chain was identified during a study of chemoradiotherapy in HPV16-positive cancers. Overall study: Candidate HPV-specific T-cell clones and common TCR motifs came from functional assays in a couple of HPV16-positive patients.

Per germline, CDR1 KGHSH and CDR2 LQKENI. The CDR3 extends over 15 amino acids. Trimming at V came to 3 bases and at J to 8 bases, leaving 10 bases not matched to a gene. Repertoires were generated with immunoSEQ multiplex PCR, while TCRdb's copy carries only in-frame clones and drops some. There are about 14,000 clones in the sample; approximately 89% occur only once, and 3.5% to 4.5% lies in the top ten. This TCR derives from a human donor with HPV-associated anogenital cancer. This sample comprised tumor tissue, obtained from a patient who underwent chemoradiotherapy. V is TRBV18 and J is TRBJ1-3, with 7 bases fitting TRBD1. Written as DNA, the CDR3 is TGTGCCAGCTCACCGAGGACAGGTTCCCCTGACACCATATATTTT. Translated: CASSPRTGSPDTIYF.